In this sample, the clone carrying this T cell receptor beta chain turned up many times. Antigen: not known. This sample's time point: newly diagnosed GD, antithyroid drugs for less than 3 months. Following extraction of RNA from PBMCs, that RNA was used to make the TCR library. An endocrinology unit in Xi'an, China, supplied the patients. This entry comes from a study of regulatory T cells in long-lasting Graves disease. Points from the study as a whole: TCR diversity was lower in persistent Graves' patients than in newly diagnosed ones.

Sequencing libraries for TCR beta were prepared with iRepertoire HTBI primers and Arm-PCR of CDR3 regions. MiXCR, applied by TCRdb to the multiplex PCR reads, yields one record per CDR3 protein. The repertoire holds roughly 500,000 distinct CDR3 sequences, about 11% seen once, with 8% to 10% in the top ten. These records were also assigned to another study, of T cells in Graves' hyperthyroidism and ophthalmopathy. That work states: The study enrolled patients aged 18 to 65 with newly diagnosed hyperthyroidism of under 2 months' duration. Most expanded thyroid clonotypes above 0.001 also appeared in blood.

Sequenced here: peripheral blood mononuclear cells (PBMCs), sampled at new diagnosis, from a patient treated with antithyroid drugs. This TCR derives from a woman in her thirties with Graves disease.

CDR3 region: CSAPNPRDRATQPQHF. The CDR3 DNA follows: TGCAGTGCCCCCAACCCCCGGGACAGGGCTACTCAGCCCCAGCATTTT. V and J are TRBV20-1 and TRBJ1-5; 9 positions agree with TRBD1. The CDR3 consists of 16 residues. Germline V gene sequence: CDR1 DFQATT, CDR2 SNEGSKA (reference sequence). After removal of 6 bases from V and 6 bases from J, the junction contained 15 bases not matched to a gene.